One and the same sample provided the 11 T cell receptor beta chains below, sequenced in a study of T-cell reconstitution after alpha-beta-depleted transplantation in children. The library targeted TCRbeta and was prepared with unique molecular identifiers. Using its own MiXCR run on the PCR reads, TCRdb lists one record per CDR3 protein. The table records some 440,000 distinct CDR3 sequences, roughly 17% of them present only once. The specimen comprised PBMCs, mostly from graft donor cells, sampled 360 days after TCRalphabeta/CD19-depleted stem cell transplant. These receptors came from a boy younger than two who had a stem cell transplant for Wiskott-Aldrich syndrome, so the T cells may come from the graft donor.

This clonotype has ten or more counts. The chain employs TRBV12-3 or TRBV12-4 and TRBJ2-7; D might be TRBD1 (5 bases). Between the trimmed V and J ends, which lost 7 bases and 0 bases, there was a span of 7 bases. CDR3 size: 12 residues. CDR3 in DNA: TGTGCCAGCACAGGGAACTCCTACGAGCAGTACTTC. Translation: CASTGNSYEQYF.

This clonotype was picked up a small number of times. Lacking the conserved final phenylalanine or tryptophan, this CDR3 likely reflects a read error. The DNA is omitted, as the CDR3 cannot be located on it reliably, and the CDR3 follows TCRdb's listing. The CDR3 region is CASSHALEV. This chain connects TRBV4-3 to TRBJ2-1; TRBD2 is taken as the D call from the table, unchecked against the DNA. The germline V gene encodes CDR1 LGHNA and CDR2 YSLEER. The CDR3 comprises 9 residues, both ends counted.

The chain combines TRBV5-1 with TRBJ2-1; 11 nucleotides align to TRBD1. Per the germline V gene, CDR1 is SGHRS and CDR2 is YFSETQ. J was trimmed by 8 bases and V by 3 bases; bases with no gene match: 4. This CDR3 is built from 14 residues. This chain's CDR3 is CASSWTGGEDEQFF. The CDR3 DNA reads TGCGCCAGCAGCTGGACAGGGGGCGAGGATGAGCAGTTCTTC.

This chain connects TRBV7-2 to TRBJ2-1; TRBD2 matches 11 bases. This CDR3 is 22 amino acids long. The ends lost 2 bases at V and 4 bases at J; junction bases unmatched: 22. CDR1 is SGHTA, CDR2 FQGNSA, per germline. The CDR3 spells CASSLYRRGHGSGRAPYNEQFF. CDR3 in DNA: TGTGCCAGCAGCTTATACCGCAGGGGGCATGGTAGCGGGAGGGCCCCTTACAATGAGCAGTTCTTC.

This clonotype occurred a few times. V and J are TRBV24-1 and TRBJ2-1, with D perhaps matching TRBD1 (6 bases). The V gene's germline CDR1 is KGHDR and CDR2 SFDVKD. The V and J ends lost 5 bases and 6 bases respectively, with 16 bases between them. This CDR3 region has 15 residues. CDR3 sequence: CATSVGHPPGNEQFF. The CDR3 nucleotides are TGTGCCACCAGTGTGGGACATCCTCCGGGCAATGAGCAGTTCTTC.

This chain connects TRBV7-9 to TRBJ2-7, with 9 bases fitting TRBD2. From germline, CDR1 is SEHNR and CDR2 FQNEAQ (reference sequence). The V and J ends lost 4 bases and 3 bases, in that order; junction bases with no gene match: 7. The CDR3 is 15 amino acids. For the CDR3, the DNA is TGTGCCAGCAGCTCGAGACTAGCGGTCGACTACGAGCAGTACTTC. Encoded protein: CASSSRLAVDYEQYF.

Ten or more counts support this clonotype. The V and J genes are TRBV20-1 and TRBJ1-4, with D unresolved. Germline-derived CDR1 and CDR2 are DFQATT and SNEGSKA (reference sequence). V was trimmed by 2 bases and J by 6 bases, leaving 13 bases between them. The CDR3 length is 14 residues. DNA for the CDR3: TGCAGTGCTAGAAATCCACATGAAGATGAAAAACTGTTTTTT. Encoded protein: CSARNPHEDEKLFF.

The chain is built from TRBV6-1 and TRBJ1-1; D is undetermined. This CDR3 comprises 12 residues. Germline V gives CDR1 MNHNS, CDR2 SASEGT. V was shortened by 8 bases and J by 4 bases, with 11 bases between the two germline ends. The CDR3 region has the DNA TGTGCCAGCGGGTACAGTGGCACTGAAGCTTTCTTT. It yields the protein CASGYSGTEAFF.

This chain uses TRBV4-3 with TRBJ1-1, with D tentatively TRBD1 (6 bases). The CDR3 has 14 amino acids. CDR1 is LGHNA, CDR2 YSLEER, per germline. Trimming removed 1 base from V and 3 bases from J, with 9 bases in between. CDR3 sequence reads: CASSQAGAHTEAFF. The CDR3 DNA sequence: TGCGCCAGCAGCCAAGCAGGGGCTCACACTGAAGCTTTCTTT.

V usage is TRBV3-1 and J usage is TRBJ2-7, with 9 bases matching TRBD2. V dropped 1 base and J dropped 4; count of bases not matched to a gene: 8. Germline lookup yields CDR1 LGHDT and CDR2 YNNKEL (reference sequence). The CDR3 spans 16 residues. The CDR3, as DNA: TGTGCCAGCAGCCAAGGGGGATTAGCGGGGGCTTACGAGCAGTACTTC. The encoded protein is CASSQGGLAGAYEQYF.

This clonotype showed up just a few times. The chain joins TRBV12-3 or TRBV12-4 to TRBJ2-3, with 7 bases identical to TRBD2. The CDR3 loop spans 16 amino acids. Unmatched junction bases numbered 9, after V lost 5 bases and J lost 1 base. The CDR3 bases are TGTGCCAGCAGTCCCCCTAGGGGAGGGGGCACAGATACGCAGTATTTT. Translating gives CASSPPRGGGTDTQYF.